These 13 T cell receptor beta chains came from one sample sequenced in a study of cytomegalovirus exposure and HLA in healthy donors (dated by TCRdb to about 2017). The library was made by the immunoSEQ multiplex PCR assay. For the multiplex PCR, a mixture combining 60 forward primers for TCR Vbeta segments and 13 reverse primers for TCR Jbeta segments was used. TCRdb stores this immuneACCESS table with in-frame sequences only. Part of the clones is absent; in the studies checked, under half of the shortfall reflects unresolved V genes, and no reason is known for the rest. This sample gives some 80,000 clones in total; roughly a tenth of them show up just once. The biggest ten clones account for 24% of the sample. The specimen was PBMCs. The receptors originated from a man in his 60s in good health and CMV-seropositive.

This clone was counted only a few times. Germline and junction disagree at one end, which may indicate a read error. The chain recombines TRBV7-7 with TRBJ2-7; 11 bases are shared with TRBD1. This CDR3 has 15 amino acids. The germline CDR1 and CDR2 sequences are SSHAT and FNYEAQ (reference sequence). The CDR3 region has the DNA TGTGCTAGCAGCCCACTTTCCGGGACAGGGGGAAAGCAGTACTTC. It codes for CASSPLSGTGGKQYF.

The rearrangement joins TRBV7-2 to TRBJ2-3; D might be TRBD2 (6 bases). CDR3 length equals 16 residues. V was pared by 1 base and J by 4 bases, with 15 bases between. Germline lookup yields CDR1 SGHTA and CDR2 FQGNSA. The chain's CDR3 is CASSLGGTPDADTQYF. The CDR3 DNA is TGTGCCAGCAGCTTAGGAGGGACTCCCGACGCAGATACGCAGTATTTT.

The rearrangement joins TRBV9 to TRBJ1-2; 7 bases map to TRBD1. The CDR3 runs to 16 residues. V gave up 3 bases and J gave up 7 bases; unmatched junction bases: 15. From germline, CDR1 is SGDLS and CDR2 YYNGEE. CDR3 protein: CASSATGAIRSGGYTF. The CDR3 DNA reads TGTGCCAGCAGCGCAACAGGGGCTATCCGTTCGGGTGGCTACACCTTC.

This clone was counted a few times. This chain joins TRBV4-1 and TRBJ2-1, with TRBD2 identical over 9 bases. The CDR3 loop spans 20 amino acids. J lost 3 bases, V lost 2 bases, and 17 bases had no gene match. CDR1 MGHRA and CDR2 YSYEKL come from the germline V gene. CDR3 amino acids: CASSQKGGLALARVYNEQFF. The CDR3, as DNA: TGCGCCAGCAGCCAAAAGGGGGGACTAGCCCTCGCTCGGGTCTACAATGAGCAGTTCTTC.

A few counts support this clone. V and J are TRBV5-1 and TRBJ2-5; 8 nucleotides align to TRBD1. The CDR3 has 15 amino acids. The trim removed 0 bases at V and 3 bases at J, leaving 4 bases unmatched. Germline CDR1 is SGHRS and CDR2 is YFSETQ. The CDR3 sequence is CASSLDRGREETQYF. The CDR3 nucleotides read TGCGCCAGCAGCTTGGACAGGGGGAGAGAAGAGACCCAGTACTTC.

The table lists this clone with a few counts. V gene TRBV6-5 combines with J gene TRBJ2-2; perhaps TRBD1 as D (5 bases). In germline, CDR1 is MNHEY, CDR2 SVGAGI. The CDR3 is made up of 14 amino acids. Trimming took 5 bases from V and 6 from J, leaving 13 bases between them. The CDR3 spells CASSTQGYAGELFF. The CDR3 DNA sequence: TGTGCCAGCAGTACCCAGGGATACGCCGGGGAGCTGTTTTTT.

This clone was seen a few times. This chain uses TRBV12-5 with TRBJ2-1; 7 bases agree with TRBD1. CDR3 length: 14 residues. In germline, CDR1 is LGHNT, CDR2 FRNRAP. V shed 6 bases and J 7 bases; nucleotides not matched to a gene: 9. The CDR3: CASGTGQLTNEQFF. CDR3 nucleotide sequence: TGTGCTAGTGGGACGGGACAGCTAACGAATGAGCAGTTCTTC.

V usage is TRBV10-3 and J usage is TRBJ2-6; TRBD2 aligns across 8 bases. Per germline, CDR1 ENHRY and CDR2 SYGVKD. V dropped 1 base and J dropped 3; count of bases not matched to a gene: 5. CDR3 size: 17 residues. CDR3: CAISEYRGGSGANVLTF. CDR3 sequence (DNA): TGTGCCATCAGTGAGTACCGGGGGGGAAGTGGGGCCAACGTCCTGACTTTC.

This clone was seen a handful of times. The gene calls are TRBV19 and TRBJ1-5; perhaps TRBD1 as D (5 bases). Germline values: CDR1 LNHDA, CDR2 SQIVND (reference sequence). The CDR3 contains 16 residues. V was cut by 1 base and J by 0 bases, with 10 bases left in between. Here the CDR3 reads CASSIGQRYSNQPQHF. The CDR3 nucleotides read TGTGCCAGTAGTATAGGACAGAGATATAGCAATCAGCCCCAGCATTTT.

This clone was recorded a few times. This chain connects TRBV28 to TRBJ2-7; 8 positions match TRBD2. From germline, CDR1 is MDHEN and CDR2 SYDVKM. V gave up 6 bases and J gave up 6 bases; unmatched junction bases: 4. There are 12 residues in the CDR3. The CDR3 loop is CASSLGGGEQYV. The CDR3 bases are TGTGCCAGCAGCCTCGGGGGGGGCGAGCAGTACGTC.

The rearrangement joins TRBV28 to TRBJ1-2; D gene uncertain. Between the trimmed V and J ends, which lost 5 bases and 5 bases, there was a span of 18 bases. CDR1 and CDR2 (germline): MDHEN, SYDVKM. CDR3 length: 15 amino acids. In DNA form, the CDR3 reads TGTGCCAGCAGTGAGGGCGGTGCGGAGGTTTATGGCTACACCTTC. It codes for CASSEGGAEVYGYTF.

This chain joins TRBV11-2 and TRBJ2-2, with 11 bases matching TRBD2. Germline assignment: CDR1 SGHAT and CDR2 FQNNGV. Losses at the gene ends were 1 base for V and 5 bases for J; bases not matched to a gene: 0. The CDR3 spans 15 residues. CDR3 coding DNA: TGTGCCAGCAGCTTAGTAGCGGGAGGGACCGGGGAGCTGTTTTTT. This encodes CASSLVAGGTGELFF.

This clone has just a few counts. The rearrangement uses TRBV4-1 and TRBJ2-3; 14 bases match TRBD2. The germline V gene encodes CDR1 MGHRA and CDR2 YSYEKL. The CDR3 is 17 amino acids. After removal of 6 bases from V and 2 bases from J, the junction contained 7 bases not matched to a gene. CDR3 region: CASRPWTSGGTTDTQYF. Written as DNA, the CDR3 is TGCGCCAGCAGACCCTGGACTAGCGGGGGGACCACAGATACGCAGTATTTT.